The entry that follows covers one T cell receptor (beta chain) sequence. This record belongs to a study of tumor and adjacent non-tumor tissue in lung cancer. RNA was extracted from bulk tissue without any cell sorting. TCRbeta libraries were built with three rounds of nested PCR, modified from ARM-PCR. TCRdb re-analysed the multiplex PCR reads in MiXCR, keeping a single row per CDR3 protein. Here the sample spans about 110,000 distinct CDR3 sequences, over 75% being singletons. The CDR3 has 15 amino acids. J lost 4 bases, V lost 7 bases, and 10 bases had no gene match. Input material: lung tumor tissue. The sequence was obtained from a man aged 65 to 85 with non-small cell lung cancer. This chain joins TRBV12-3 or TRBV12-4 and TRBJ1-2; 9 bases line up with TRBD1. The CDR3 DNA is TGTGCCAGCAATGCCCGGGACAGGGATTGCTATGGCTACACCTTC. Translating gives CASNARDRDCYGYTF.